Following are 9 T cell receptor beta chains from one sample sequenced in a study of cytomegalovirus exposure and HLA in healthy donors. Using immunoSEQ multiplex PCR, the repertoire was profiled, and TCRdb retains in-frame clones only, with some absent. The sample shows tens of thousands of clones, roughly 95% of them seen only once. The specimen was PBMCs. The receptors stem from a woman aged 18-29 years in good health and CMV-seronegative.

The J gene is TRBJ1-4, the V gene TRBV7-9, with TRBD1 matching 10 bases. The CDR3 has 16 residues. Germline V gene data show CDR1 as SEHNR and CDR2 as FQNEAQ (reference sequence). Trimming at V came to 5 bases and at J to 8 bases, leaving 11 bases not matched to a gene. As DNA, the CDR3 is TGTGCCAGCAGCAGCTTAGTGGGGACAGGGGACGAAAAACTGTTTTTT. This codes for CASSSLVGTGDEKLFF.

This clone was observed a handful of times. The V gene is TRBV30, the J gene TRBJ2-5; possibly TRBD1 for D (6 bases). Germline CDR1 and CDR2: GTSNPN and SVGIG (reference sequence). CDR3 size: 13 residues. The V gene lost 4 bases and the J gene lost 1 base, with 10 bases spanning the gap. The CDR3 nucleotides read TGTGCCTGGACACGGACAGCCCAAGAGACCCAGTACTTC. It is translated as CAWTRTAQETQYF. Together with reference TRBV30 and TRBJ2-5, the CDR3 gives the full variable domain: SQTIHQWPATLVQPVGSPLSLECTVEGTSNPNLYWYRQAAGRGLQLLFYSVGIGQISSEVPQNLSASRPQDRQFILSSKKLLLSDSGFYLCAWTRTAQETQYFGPGTRLLVL.

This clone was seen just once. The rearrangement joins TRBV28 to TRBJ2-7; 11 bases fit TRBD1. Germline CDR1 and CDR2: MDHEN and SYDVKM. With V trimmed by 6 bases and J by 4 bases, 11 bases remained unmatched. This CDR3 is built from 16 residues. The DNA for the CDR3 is TGTGCCAGCAGCCGGACAGGGGGCGGGGGAGCTTACGAGCAGTACTTC. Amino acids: CASSRTGGGGAYEQYF.

The CDR3 sequence is CASTLPPTDTQYF. The CDR3, as DNA: TGTGCCAGCACCCTCCCCCCCACAGATACGCAGTATTTT. The rearrangement uses TRBV7-2 and TRBJ2-3; D is uncertain. The germline V and J ends were trimmed by 7 bases and 2 bases, with 10 bases remaining between them. This CDR3 region has 13 residues. CDR1 and CDR2 from the germline V gene are SGHTA and FQGNSA.

The CDR3 sequence is CASSLSFSGNSQETQYF. In nucleotides, the CDR3 is TGTGCCAGCAGCTTGTCGTTCTCGGGGAATTCTCAAGAGACCCAGTACTTC. This sequence joins TRBV5-8 and TRBJ2-5, with a possible D match to TRBD2 (5 bases). The CDR3 has 17 residues. Germline CDR1 reads SGHTS; CDR2 reads YDEGEE. Trimming pared 1 base from V and 2 bases from J, leaving 18 bases between.

The CDR3 is CASHSGTNTEAFF. Written as DNA, the CDR3 is TGTGCCAGTCACTCCGGTACGAACACTGAAGCTTTCTTT. This chain connects TRBV19 to TRBJ1-1; no definite D call. The V end lost 8 bases, the J end lost 1 base, and 11 bases lay between the germline ends. The CDR3 extends over 13 amino acids. The germline gives CDR1 LNHDA, CDR2 SQIVND (reference sequence).

The CDR3 here is CASSLAGTGAPDTQYF. The CDR3 DNA reads TGTGCCAGCAGTTTAGCCGGGACAGGGGCCCCAGATACGCAGTATTTT. The chain employs TRBV28 and TRBJ2-3, with TRBD1 matching over 10 bases. Germline V gene sequence: CDR1 MDHEN, CDR2 SYDVKM. The CDR3 is 16 amino acids. V lost 2 bases, J lost 4 bases, and 6 bases stayed unmatched.

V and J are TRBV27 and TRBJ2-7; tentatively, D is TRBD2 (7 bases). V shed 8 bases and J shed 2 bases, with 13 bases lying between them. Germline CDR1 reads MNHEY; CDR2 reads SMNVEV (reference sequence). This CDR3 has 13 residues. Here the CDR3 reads CASGWGGPYEQYF. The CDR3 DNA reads TGTGCCAGCGGGTGGGGGGGGCCCTACGAGCAGTACTTC.

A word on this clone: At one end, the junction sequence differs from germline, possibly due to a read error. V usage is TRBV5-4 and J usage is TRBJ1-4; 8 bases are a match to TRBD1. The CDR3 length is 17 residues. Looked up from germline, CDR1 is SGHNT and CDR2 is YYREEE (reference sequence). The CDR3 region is CASSQDSGQGNNEKLFF. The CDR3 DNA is TGCGCCAGCAGCCAAGATAGCGGACAGGGAAACAATGAAAAACTGTTTTTT.